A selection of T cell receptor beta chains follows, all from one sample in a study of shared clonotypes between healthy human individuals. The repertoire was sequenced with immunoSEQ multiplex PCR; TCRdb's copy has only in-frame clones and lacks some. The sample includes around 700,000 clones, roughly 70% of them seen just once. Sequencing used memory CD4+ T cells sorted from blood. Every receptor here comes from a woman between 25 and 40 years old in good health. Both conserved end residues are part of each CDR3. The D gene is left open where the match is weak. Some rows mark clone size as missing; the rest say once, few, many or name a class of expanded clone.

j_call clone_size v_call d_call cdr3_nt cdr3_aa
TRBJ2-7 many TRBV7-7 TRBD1 TGTGCCAGCAGCTTAGTGCGGACAGGGATCTACGAGCAGTACTTC CASSLVRTGIYEQYF
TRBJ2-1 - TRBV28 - TGTGCCAGCAGTTTGGCCGGGGTCGATGAGCAGTTCTTC CASSLAGVDEQFF
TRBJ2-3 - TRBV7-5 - TGTGTCAGAAGCTCGAGACAGGGCAGCACAGATACGCAGTATTTT CVRSSRQGSTDTQYF
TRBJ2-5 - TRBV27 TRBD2 TGTGCCAGCAGCTTTATATCCAGCGGGAGGGAGACCCAGTACTTC CASSFISSGRETQYF
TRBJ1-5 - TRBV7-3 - TGTGCCAGCAGCTTAGCAGGCCCTAACCAGCCCCAGCATTTT CASSLAGPNQPQHF
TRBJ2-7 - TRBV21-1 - TGTGCCAGCAGCAAAGGGGGGAAGGGCTACGAGCAGTACTTC CASSKGGKGYEQYF
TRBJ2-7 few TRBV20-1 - TGCAGTGCGCAGAAATACGAGCAGTACTTC CSAQKYEQYF
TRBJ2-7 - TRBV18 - TGTGCCAGCTCACCACGGGACGGAACCTACGAGCAGTACTTC CASSPRDGTYEQYF
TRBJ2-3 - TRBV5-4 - TGTGCCAGCAGCTCTAAGTCCCAGGGGGATACGCAGTATTTT CASSSKSQGDTQYF
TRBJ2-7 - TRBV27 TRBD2 TGTGCCAGCAGGAGGGGGGGACTAGCGCCCGTGGAGCAGTACTTC CASRRGGLAPVEQYF
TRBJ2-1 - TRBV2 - TGTGCCAGCAGTGCCTCGTGGGGTACCTACAATGAGCAGTTCTTC CASSASWGTYNEQFF
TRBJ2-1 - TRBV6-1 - TGTGCCAGCAGTCGGGACTTCAATGAGCAGTTCTTC CASSRDFNEQFF
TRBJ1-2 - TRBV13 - TGTGCCAGCAGCTTCCCAACCCAGGGGAACTATGGCTACACCTTC CASSFPTQGNYGYTF
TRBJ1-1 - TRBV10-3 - TGTGCCATCAGTCTGGAGTTGAACACTGAAGCTTTCTTT CAISLELNTEAFF
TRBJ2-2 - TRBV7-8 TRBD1 TGTGCCAGCAGCTTAAACAGGGGAACCGGGGAGCTGTTTTTT CASSLNRGTGELFF
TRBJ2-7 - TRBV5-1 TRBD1 TGCGCCAGCAGCACGGGACAGGGCCTTCTCGAGCAGTACTTC CASSTGQGLLEQYF
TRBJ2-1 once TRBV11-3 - TGTGCCAGCACTCCGGATAGCTCCTACAATGAGCAGTTCTTC CASTPDSSYNEQFF